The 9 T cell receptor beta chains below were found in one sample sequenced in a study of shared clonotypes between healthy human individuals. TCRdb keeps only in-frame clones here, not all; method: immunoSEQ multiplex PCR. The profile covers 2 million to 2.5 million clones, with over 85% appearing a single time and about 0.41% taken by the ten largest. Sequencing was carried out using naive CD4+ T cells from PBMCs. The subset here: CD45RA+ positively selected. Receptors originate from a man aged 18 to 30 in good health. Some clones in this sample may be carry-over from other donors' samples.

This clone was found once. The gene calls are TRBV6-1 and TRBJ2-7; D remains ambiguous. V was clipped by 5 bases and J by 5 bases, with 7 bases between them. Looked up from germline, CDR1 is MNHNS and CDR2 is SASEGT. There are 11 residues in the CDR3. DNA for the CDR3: TGTGCCAGCAGTTACGCGGACGAGCAGTACTTC. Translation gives CASSYADEQYF.

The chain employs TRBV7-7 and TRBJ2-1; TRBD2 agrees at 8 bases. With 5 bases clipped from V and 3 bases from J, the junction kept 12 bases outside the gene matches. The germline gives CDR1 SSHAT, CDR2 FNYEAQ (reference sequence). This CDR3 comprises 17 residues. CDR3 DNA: TGTGCCAGCAGCCCCGTGGGTGCCCGGGGGGGCTACAATGAGCAGTTCTTC. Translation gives CASSPVGARGGYNEQFF.

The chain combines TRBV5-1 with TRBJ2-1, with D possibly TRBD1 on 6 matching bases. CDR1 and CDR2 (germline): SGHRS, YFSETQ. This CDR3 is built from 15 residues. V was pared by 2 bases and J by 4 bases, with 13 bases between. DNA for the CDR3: TGCGCCAGCAGCTTCGGGGACACCCCATACAATGAGCAGTTCTTC. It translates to CASSFGDTPYNEQFF.

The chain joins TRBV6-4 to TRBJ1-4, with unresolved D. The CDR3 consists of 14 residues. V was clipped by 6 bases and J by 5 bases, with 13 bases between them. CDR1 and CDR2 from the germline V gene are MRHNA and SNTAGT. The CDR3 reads CASSQLGPNEKLFF. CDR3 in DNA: TGTGCCAGCAGCCAATTAGGGCCGAATGAAAAACTGTTTTTT.

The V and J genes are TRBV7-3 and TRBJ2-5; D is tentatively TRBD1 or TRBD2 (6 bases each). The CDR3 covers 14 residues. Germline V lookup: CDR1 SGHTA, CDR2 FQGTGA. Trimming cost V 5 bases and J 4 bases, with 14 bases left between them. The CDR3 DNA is TGTGCCAGCAGCCTATCGGGGGCAGGAGAGACCCAGTACTTC. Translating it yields CASSLSGAGETQYF.

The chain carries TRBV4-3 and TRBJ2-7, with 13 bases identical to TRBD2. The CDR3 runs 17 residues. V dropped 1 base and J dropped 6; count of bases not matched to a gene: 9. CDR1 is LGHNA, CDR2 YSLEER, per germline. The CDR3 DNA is TGCGCCAGCAGCCAAGCTTTTGGACTAGCGGGAGTTATCGAGCAGTACTTC. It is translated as CASSQAFGLAGVIEQYF.

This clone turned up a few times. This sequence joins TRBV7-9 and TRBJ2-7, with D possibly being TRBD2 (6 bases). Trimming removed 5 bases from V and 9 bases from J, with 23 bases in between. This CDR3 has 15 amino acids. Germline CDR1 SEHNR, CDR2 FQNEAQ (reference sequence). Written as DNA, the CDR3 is TGTGCCAGCAGCCCCGGGGGTTCCAGGTCGGCCGGGCAGTACTTC. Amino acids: CASSPGGSRSAGQYF.

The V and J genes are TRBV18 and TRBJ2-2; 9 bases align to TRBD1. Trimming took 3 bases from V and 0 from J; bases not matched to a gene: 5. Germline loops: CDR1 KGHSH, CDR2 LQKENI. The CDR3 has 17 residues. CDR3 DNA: TGTGCCAGCTCACCTCCGGGACAGGGTACGAACACCGGGGAGCTGTTTTTT. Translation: CASSPPGQGTNTGELFF.

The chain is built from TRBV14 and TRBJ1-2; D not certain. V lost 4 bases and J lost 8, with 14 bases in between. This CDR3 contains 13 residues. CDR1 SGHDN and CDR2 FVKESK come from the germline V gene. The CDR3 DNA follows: TGTGCCAGCAGCCCCCCGTCGGGGATCGGCTACACCTTC. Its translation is CASSPPSGIGYTF.